This TCR beta chain was recovered during a study of blood T cell repertoires in COVID-19. The overall study: COVID-19 samples, acute and convalescent, were from the United States, Italy and Spain. From T cells, B-cell-depleted T cells, or PBMCs came the material, which was cDNA or gDNA.

Source study methods: Researchers report that nucleated cell counts were estimated from reference gene primer amplification. Measured with immunoSEQ multiplex PCR; TCRdb has only the in-frame clones, and not every one. The D gene and trimming were derived from the DNA, and the V and J assignments and clone size from that table. In the table there are around 170,000 clones, around 84% of which are singletons. Trimming took 2 bases from V and 0 from J, leaving 8 bases between them. Germline loops: CDR1 SGHNT, CDR2 YENEEA. The CDR3 consists of 15 residues. This clone was observed a handful of times. The TCR originated in a man between 25 and 39 years old with active or convalescent COVID-19. The sequencing sample was made of peripheral blood. The chain joins TRBV11-3 to TRBJ1-3; D call uncertain. CDR3 region: CASSLSIGSGNTIYF. The CDR3 region has the DNA TGTGCCAGCAGCTTATCGATCGGCTCTGGAAACACCATATATTTT.